The 3 T cell receptor beta chains below all came from one sample that was sequenced in a study of T-cell memory formation after mild COVID-19. TCRdb re-derived calls from the 5' RACE reads in MiXCR, one entry per CDR3 protein. This table holds more than 450,000 distinct CDR3 sequences, about a sixth found once. Sequencing input: PBMCs or a T cell subset sorted from them (not recorded which). Every receptor here comes from an adult woman who had mild COVID-19 (a few samples of this study predate the infection). Cell type and time point are not known.

This clonotype came up a few times. This chain joins TRBV18 and TRBJ1-1, with no clear D. The germline CDR1 and CDR2 sequences are KGHSH and LQKENI. The ends were cut back, 6 bases at V and 1 base at J, with 12 bases in the middle. The CDR3 spans 14 residues. DNA for the CDR3: TGTGCCAGCTCCGCACAGAGCCAGAACACTGAAGCTTTCTTT. Translation: CASSAQSQNTEAFF.

DNA for the CDR3: TGTGCCAGCAGTTACAAGGGGGGGTCCTACAATGAGCAGTTCTTC. The encoded protein is CASSYKGGSYNEQFF. V and J are TRBV6-2 or TRBV6-3 and TRBJ2-1; a weak D match, TRBD2 (7 bases). V was shortened by 2 bases and J by 1 base, with 9 bases between the two germline ends. The germline gives CDR1 MNHEY, CDR2 SVGEGT. The CDR3 contains 15 residues.

This clonotype was observed a handful of times. This chain joins TRBV19 and TRBJ1-1, with unresolved D. Per germline, CDR1 LNHDA and CDR2 SQIVND (reference sequence). The CDR3 runs to 14 residues. V lost 2 bases, J lost 1 base, and 8 bases lay in between. The CDR3 region is CASSIPWQNTEAFF. CDR3 bases: TGTGCCAGTAGTATACCATGGCAGAACACTGAAGCTTTCTTT.